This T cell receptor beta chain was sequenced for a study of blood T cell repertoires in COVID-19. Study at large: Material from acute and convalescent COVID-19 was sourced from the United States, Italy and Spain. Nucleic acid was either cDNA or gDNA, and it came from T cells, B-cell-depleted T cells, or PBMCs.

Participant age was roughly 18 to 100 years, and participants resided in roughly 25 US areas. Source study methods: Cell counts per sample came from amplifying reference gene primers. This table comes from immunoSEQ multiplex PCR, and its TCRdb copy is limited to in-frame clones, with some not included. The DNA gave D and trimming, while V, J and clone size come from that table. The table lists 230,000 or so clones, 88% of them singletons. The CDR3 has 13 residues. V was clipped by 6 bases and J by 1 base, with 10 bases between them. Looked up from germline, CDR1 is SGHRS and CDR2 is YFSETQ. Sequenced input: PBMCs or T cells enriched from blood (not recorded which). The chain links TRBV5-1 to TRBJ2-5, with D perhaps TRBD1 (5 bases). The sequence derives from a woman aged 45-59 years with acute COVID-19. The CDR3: CASKGQAQETQYF. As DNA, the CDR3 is TGCGCCAGCAAGGGGCAGGCCCAAGAGACCCAGTACTTC. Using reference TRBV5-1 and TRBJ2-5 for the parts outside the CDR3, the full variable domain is KAGVTQTPRYLIKTRGQQVTLSCSPISGHRSVSWYQQTPGQGLQFLFEYFSETQRNKGNFPGRFSGRQFSNSRSEMNVSTLELGDSALYLCASKGQAQETQYFGPGTRLLVL.